These 9 T cell receptor beta chains came from one sample sequenced in a study of graft-versus-host responses after intestinal transplantation. Assay: immunoSEQ multiplex PCR; the TCRdb copy retains only in-frame clones and omits some. The data hold about 91,000 clones, with approximately 90% observed a single time. No antigen is known for these receptors. The sample consisted of unstimulated CD4+ T cells sorted from spleen or lymph node cells, taken before transplant. Every receptor here comes from a human donor who was the organ donor for an intestinal transplant.

Only one count was recorded for this clone. The V and J genes are TRBV12-5 and TRBJ2-5; 8 positions match TRBD2. Germline CDR1 is LGHNT and CDR2 is FRNRAP. The CDR3 consists of 16 residues. V lost 3 bases to trimming and J lost 7 bases; unmatched junction nucleotides: 13. The CDR3 reads CASGFIAGGATGTQYF. Written as DNA, the CDR3 is TGTGCTAGTGGTTTTATTGCGGGGGGCGCTACGGGGACCCAGTACTTC.

V usage is TRBV18 and J usage is TRBJ1-5; tentatively, D is TRBD1 (6 bases). CDR3 length: 14 amino acids. Germline values: CDR1 KGHSH, CDR2 LQKENI. V gave up 4 bases and J gave up 6 bases, with 13 bases separating them. The CDR3 is CASSRTSGVQPQHF. CDR3 sequence (DNA): TGTGCCAGCTCACGGACATCAGGGGTTCAGCCCCAGCATTTT.

The rearrangement links TRBV5-1 to TRBJ2-1; 12 nucleotides match TRBD2. The CDR3 consists of 18 residues. V was pared by 3 bases and J by 6 bases, with 13 bases of the junction left unmatched. Germline V gene sequence: CDR1 SGHRS, CDR2 YFSETQ. The CDR3 reads CASSSGLAGIRAINEQFF. CDR3 sequence (DNA): TGCGCCAGCAGCTCCGGACTAGCGGGGATAAGGGCGATCAATGAGCAGTTCTTC.

The chain is built from TRBV6-4 and TRBJ1-5, with D uncertain. This CDR3 region has 13 residues. Deletions cut 4 bases from V and 4 bases from J, with 8 bases between. Germline V lookup: CDR1 MRHNA, CDR2 SNTAGT. CDR3 residues: CASSVEPNQPQHF. In nucleotides, the CDR3 is TGTGCCAGCAGTGTCGAGCCGAATCAGCCCCAGCATTTT.

This clone came up once. The chain combines TRBV6-1 with TRBJ1-1; D call uncertain. The length of the CDR3 is 13 residues. Germline V gives CDR1 MNHNS, CDR2 SASEGT. The ends were cut back, 5 bases at V and 1 base at J, with 8 bases in the middle. Written as DNA, the CDR3 is TGTGCCAGCAGTCCCCGGGAGAACACTGAAGCTTTCTTT. Translating it yields CASSPRENTEAFF.

The chain recombines TRBV6-1 with TRBJ2-7; weak D call: TRBD1 (6 bases). The CDR3 is 14 residues long. V shed 5 bases and J shed 4 bases, with 15 bases lying between them. The germline V gene has CDR1 MNHNS and CDR2 SASEGT. The CDR3: CASSTGTLNYEQYF. The CDR3 bases are TGTGCCAGCAGTACCGGGACACTTAATTACGAGCAGTACTTC.

This rearrangement joins TRBV28 to TRBJ2-7; 9 bases align to TRBD2. The CDR3 consists of 15 residues. Germline V lookup: CDR1 MDHEN, CDR2 SYDVKM. Trimming cost V 8 bases and J 1 base; bases outside gene matches: 9. Written as DNA, the CDR3 is TGTGCCAGCGGGAGGCGGGGGGGCCGGTCCTACGAGCAGTACTTC. Encoded protein: CASGRRGGRSYEQYF. Complete variable domain (other parts from reference TRBV28 and TRBJ2-7): DVKVTQSSRYLVKRTGEKVFLECVQDMDHENMFWYRQDPGLGLRLIYFSYDVKMKEKGDIPEGYSVSREKKERFSLILESASTNQTSMYLCASGRRGGRSYEQYFGPGTRLTVT.

This CDR3 reads CASSLRPGQPNTGELFF. CDR3 DNA: TGTGCCAGCAGCCTAAGACCGGGACAGCCGAACACCGGGGAGCTGTTTTTT. The chain uses TRBV7-9 and TRBJ2-2, with 7 bases that match TRBD1. J lost 0 bases, V lost 5 bases, and 9 bases had no gene match. Germline V lookup: CDR1 SEHNR, CDR2 FQNEAQ (reference sequence). The CDR3 has 17 residues.

The J gene is TRBJ1-1, the V gene TRBV6-1, with a tentative D call TRBD1 (5 bases). This CDR3 comprises 14 residues. V was shortened by 2 bases and J by 1 base, with 8 bases between the two germline ends. CDR1 is MNHNS and CDR2 is SASEGT in the germline V gene. CDR3 in amino acids: CASSERGRNTEAFF. The CDR3 bases are TGTGCCAGCAGTGAACGGGGGAGGAACACTGAAGCTTTCTTT.